The TCR beta chain under discussion was sequenced for a study of T cells in Graves' hyperthyroidism and ophthalmopathy. This clonotype was recorded many times. RNA transcripts were the template for amplifying TCR beta CDR3 regions. With the HTBI primer set, the TCR CDR3 went through a first round of RT-PCR. TCRdb reprocessed the multiplex PCR reads via MiXCR and lists one record per CDR3 protein. The table has about 420,000 distinct CDR3 sequences, roughly an eighth seen once. The sequenced sample consisted of blood. The clonotype was recovered from a woman aged 18-30 years with Graves' hyperthyroidism.

CDR3 sequence reads: CASSTPLERTSSSDTQYF. CDR3 DNA: TGTGCCAGCAGTACCCCCCTGGAGCGGACCAGTAGCTCAGATACGCAGTATTTT. V is TRBV2 and J is TRBJ2-3, with D possibly being TRBD2 (5 bases). CDR1 SNHLY and CDR2 FYNNEI come from the germline V gene. V lost 5 bases to trimming and J lost 4 bases, with 25 bases between them. The CDR3 is 18 residues long.